There are a few counts of the clone carrying this T cell receptor (beta chain). Its antigen is currently unknown. The sample originates from a study of cytomegalovirus exposure and HLA in healthy donors. Broader study findings: Cytomegalovirus status was reportedly diagnosed by the classifier with high sensitivity and specificity. Being productive about 87% or about 30% of the time was typical of most TCR beta V segments in an earlier analysis.

In the PCR, 60 Vbeta and 13 Jbeta primers were used. The data were produced by immunoSEQ multiplex PCR, yet TCRdb's version contains in-frame clones alone and is incomplete. Found here are about 200,000 clones, around four fifths of them singletons; the top ten hold around 3%. The sequenced sample was PBMCs. This clonotype originated in a woman aged 40 to 49 in good health and CMV-seronegative.

The CDR3, as DNA: TGTGCCAGCAGTTCAGGACAGGGAGGGGGCAATCAGCCCCAGCATTTT. Translation: CASSSGQGGGNQPQHF. V gene TRBV6-5 combines with J gene TRBJ1-5; 8 nucleotides match TRBD1. Germline V gene lookup returns CDR1 MNHEY and CDR2 SVGAGI. Losses at the gene ends were 4 bases for V and 2 bases for J; bases not matched to a gene: 7. The CDR3 sequence is 16 residues long.